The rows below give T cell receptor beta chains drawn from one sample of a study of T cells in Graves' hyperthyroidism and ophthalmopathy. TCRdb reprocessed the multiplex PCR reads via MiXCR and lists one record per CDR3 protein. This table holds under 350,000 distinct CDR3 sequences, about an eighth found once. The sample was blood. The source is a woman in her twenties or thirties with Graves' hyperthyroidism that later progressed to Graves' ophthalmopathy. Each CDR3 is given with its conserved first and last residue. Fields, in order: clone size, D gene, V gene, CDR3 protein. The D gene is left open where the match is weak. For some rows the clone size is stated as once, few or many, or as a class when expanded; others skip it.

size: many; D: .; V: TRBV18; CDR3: CASQPGRVNTEAFF
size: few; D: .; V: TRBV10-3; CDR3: CAISRTSTDTQYF
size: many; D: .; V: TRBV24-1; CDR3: CATSDAIYEQYF
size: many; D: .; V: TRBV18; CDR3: CASSPPGRGVAEAFF
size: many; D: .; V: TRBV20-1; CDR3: CSATTGTDTQYF
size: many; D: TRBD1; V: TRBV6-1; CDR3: CASSEWPGQGLYSNQPQHF
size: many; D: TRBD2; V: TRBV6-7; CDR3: CASSYSDRGFPGLAGGPRTDTQYF
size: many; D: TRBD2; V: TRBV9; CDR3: CASSGLAGGNNEQFF
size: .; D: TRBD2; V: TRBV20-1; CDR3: CSARDVGGGGTGELFF
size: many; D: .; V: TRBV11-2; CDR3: CASGPLRTLYEQYF
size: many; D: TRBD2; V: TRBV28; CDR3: CASSLLTAGTSMFRNEQFF
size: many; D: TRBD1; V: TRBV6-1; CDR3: CASSSLFDRANEQFF
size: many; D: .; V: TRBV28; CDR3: CASSFPGPYGYTF
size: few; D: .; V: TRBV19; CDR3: CASSSGGTGTDTQYF
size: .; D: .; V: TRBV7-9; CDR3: CASSPMAGSYEQYF
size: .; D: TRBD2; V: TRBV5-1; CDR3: CASRLTSGYEQYF
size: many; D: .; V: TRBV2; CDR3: CATPFRGLLGTEAFF
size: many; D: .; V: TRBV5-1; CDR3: CASTFDLNEQFF
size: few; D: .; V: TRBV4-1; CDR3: CASSQERGAGVEQFF
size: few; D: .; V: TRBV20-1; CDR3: CSARDLGESGTGELLF
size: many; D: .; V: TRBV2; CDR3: CASRELLVNTEAFF
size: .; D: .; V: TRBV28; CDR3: CASSLSLGRETQYF
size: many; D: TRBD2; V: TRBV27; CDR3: CAKTTGLAVPPNKSEYF
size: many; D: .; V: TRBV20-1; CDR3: CSARAAASYEQYF
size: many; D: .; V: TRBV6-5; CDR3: CASSYSKGDQPQHF
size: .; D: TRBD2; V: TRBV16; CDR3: CASSQSQCSSGSLDTQCF
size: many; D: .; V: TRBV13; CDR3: CASSTTEANEKLFF
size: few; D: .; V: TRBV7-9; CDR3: CACSLGPYEQYF
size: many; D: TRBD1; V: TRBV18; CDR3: CASSPGQENGYTF